What follows is one T cell receptor beta chain and its context. The data derive from a study of response to subunit inactivated influenza vaccine. In TCRdb, the RT-PCR reads were re-called with MiXCR into one record per CDR3 protein. Of around 600,000 distinct CDR3 sequences in the sample, roughly 10% were seen once. These data are also associated with another study on T cells expressing NK-cell markers. Per that paper: Scientists made TCR beta cDNA using 5'RACE template switching with UMIs. The authors applied an anti-gamma-delta TCR antibody in several experiments, and it restricted sorting to alpha-beta TCR T cells. As a fraction of CD8+ T cells, dominant NKG2C+ clonotypes reached roughly 1.0-7.5% in 5 to 7 donors. Several donors' CD3+CD56-NKG2C+ cells were dominated by the same clonotypes.

This sequence was found in a man aged 50-60 years who received an inactivated influenza vaccine. Here the sequenced sample was PBMCs from blood, taken on the day of vaccination.

CDR3 sequence: CASSFMTGDTEAFF. CDR3 nucleotide sequence: TGTGCCAGCAGCTTTATGACAGGGGACACTGAAGCTTTCTTT. The chain uses TRBV11-2 and TRBJ1-1, with TRBD1 matching 8 bases. Trimming at V came to 3 bases and at J to 3 bases, leaving 3 bases not matched to a gene. Germline values: CDR1 SGHAT, CDR2 FQNNGV. The CDR3 has 14 residues.